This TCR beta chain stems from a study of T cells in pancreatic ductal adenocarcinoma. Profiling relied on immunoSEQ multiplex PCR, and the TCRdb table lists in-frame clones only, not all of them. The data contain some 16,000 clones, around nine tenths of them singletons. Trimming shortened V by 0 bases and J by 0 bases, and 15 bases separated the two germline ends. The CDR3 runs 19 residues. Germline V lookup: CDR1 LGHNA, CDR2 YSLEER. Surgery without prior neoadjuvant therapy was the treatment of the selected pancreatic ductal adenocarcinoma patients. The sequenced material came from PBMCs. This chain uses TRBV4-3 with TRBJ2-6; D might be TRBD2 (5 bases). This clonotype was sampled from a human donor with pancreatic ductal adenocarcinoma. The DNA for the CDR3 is TGCGCCAGCAGCCAAGATCCGGCCGGACTGGGCTCTGGGGCCAACGTCCTGACTTTC. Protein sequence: CASSQDPAGLGSGANVLTF.